This T cell receptor (beta chain) came from a study of spatial heterogeneity in lung cancer. The table lists this clonotype with a few counts. Antigen unknown. Time point: sample taken at primary tumor resection. Tumor, nontumor lung or frozen PBMC supplied whole RNA, sequenced without sorting. Study-wide findings and caveats: How many expanded intratumoral alpha and beta TCRs were present tracked the tumor mutation count, which was a count of nonsynonymous mutations. Ubiquitous and regional expanded TCR counts tracked ubiquitous and regional nonsynonymous mutations, respectively.

The V gene end was trimmed by 0 bases and the J gene end by 0 bases; junction bases not matched to a gene: 7. The CDR3 spans 18 residues. Germline loops: CDR1 SGHAT, CDR2 FQNNGV. One entry per CDR3 protein, called by TCRdb with MiXCR from the 5' RACE reads. The sample lists some 10,000 distinct CDR3 sequences; roughly 12% were seen once. This chain uses TRBV11-2 with TRBJ2-1, with TRBD2 matching over 8 bases. The receptor comes from a female donor with early-stage non-small cell lung cancer. The sequencing used lung tumor tissue, collected at surgery. The CDR3 protein is CASSLDLTGTSSYNEQFF. CDR3 DNA: TGTGCCAGCAGCTTAGATCTCACCGGGACTAGCTCCTACAATGAGCAGTTCTTC.